The source of this TCR beta chain is a study of blood T cell repertoires in COVID-19. At the level of the study: Samples of COVID-19 (acute and convalescent) were obtained from the United States, Italy and Spain. Sources were T cells, B-cell-depleted T cells, or PBMCs; the material itself was cDNA or gDNA.

In the original analysis: How many nucleated cells were present was estimated from reference gene primer amplification. Assay: immunoSEQ multiplex PCR; the TCRdb copy retains only in-frame clones and omits some. D and trimming were read from the DNA, whereas the V and J calls and clone size are those reported in that table. The sample has some 250,000 clones, roughly 85% seen once; the top ten hold approximately 3.5%. This clonotype originated in a woman aged 18 to 35 with acute or convalescent COVID-19. Sequencing was carried out using peripheral blood.

The CDR3 here is CASSPLGLSKNNEQFF. Written as DNA, the CDR3 is TGTGCCAGCTCACCCCTCGGTTTGTCAAAGAACAATGAGCAGTTCTTC. This chain links TRBV18 with TRBJ2-1; no clear D. Trimming cost V 3 bases and J 5 bases, with 17 bases left between them. The CDR3 runs 16 residues. CDR1 and CDR2 (germline): KGHSH, LQKENI.